The 18 T cell receptor beta chains reported below all come from one sample, sequenced in a study of neurological immune-mediated disorders. A single record per CDR3 protein comes from TCRdb applying MiXCR to the 5' RACE reads. This sample has about 48,000 distinct CDR3 sequences; around a tenth occur once, and the top ten carry approximately 22%. The sample comprised PBMCs. The origin of the receptors is a middle-aged woman with HTLV-1-associated myelopathy (HAM/TSP).

This clonotype was counted ten times or more. The gene calls are TRBV11-3 and TRBJ2-5; TRBD1 matches at 9 bases. The trim removed 6 bases at V and 2 bases at J, leaving 7 bases unmatched. Germline loops: CDR1 SGHNT, CDR2 YENEEA. The CDR3 covers 15 residues. The chain's CDR3 is CASRSGTGQQETQYF. As DNA, the CDR3 is TGTGCCAGCAGGTCCGGGACAGGGCAACAAGAGACCCAGTACTTC. Full variable domain (remainder filled in from reference TRBV11-3 and TRBJ2-5): EAGVVQSPRYKIIEKKQPVAFWCNPISGHNTLYWYLQNLGQGPELLIRYENEEAVDDSQLPKDRFSAERLKGVDSTLKIQPAELGDSAVYLCASRSGTGQQETQYFGPGTRLLVL.

This clonotype was picked up many times. The chain recombines TRBV5-1 with TRBJ2-2, with D perhaps given as TRBD1 or TRBD2 (5 bases each). The CDR3 runs 18 residues. V was clipped by 3 bases and J by 5 bases, with 23 bases between them. Germline V gene lookup returns CDR1 SGHRS and CDR2 YFSETQ. CDR3 coding DNA: TGCGCCAGCAGCTATTCCCCGACCGGGACCCTGGAGACCGGGGAGCTGTTTTTT. Translating gives CASSYSPTGTLETGELFF. Using reference TRBV5-1 and TRBJ2-2 for the parts outside the CDR3, the full variable domain is KAGVTQTPRYLIKTRGQQVTLSCSPISGHRSVSWYQQTPGQGLQFLFEYFSETQRNKGNFPGRFSGRQFSNSRSEMNVSTLELGDSALYLCASSYSPTGTLETGELFFGEGSRLTVL.

In its sample, this clonotype was seen many times. The chain employs TRBV3-1 and TRBJ1-2; TRBD1 aligns across 8 bases. J gave up 2 bases and V 4 bases, and 12 bases lay outside the gene matches. This CDR3 contains 17 residues. Germline CDR1 and CDR2: LGHDT and YNNKEL (reference sequence). The CDR3 DNA follows: TGTGCCAGCAGCCCCCGGGACAGGCCTCTCGTCAACTATGGCTACACCTTC. Amino acid sequence: CASSPRDRPLVNYGYTF.

This clonotype came up many times. The gene calls are TRBV12-3 or TRBV12-4 and TRBJ2-3; no definite D call. V was cut by 7 bases and J by 2 bases, with 7 bases left in between. The CDR3 has 12 amino acids. CDR3 sequence reads: CASMKATDTQYF. The CDR3 bases are TGTGCCAGCATGAAGGCCACAGATACGCAGTATTTT.

This clonotype was seen many times. This sequence joins TRBV10-3 and TRBJ2-3, with D possibly being TRBD2 (6 bases). V was cut by 6 bases and J by 4 bases, with 20 bases left in between. Germline V gene data show CDR1 as ENHRY and CDR2 as SYGVKD. The CDR3 sequence is 16 residues long. CDR3 coding DNA: TGTGCCATCAGGAGCACTAGCTCCAAGCTCCCAGATACGCAGTATTTT. This translates into CAIRSTSSKLPDTQYF.

At least ten counts were recorded for this clonotype. The chain uses TRBV14 and TRBJ2-5, with D possibly being TRBD2 (5 bases). Trimming cost V 4 bases and J 3 bases, with 9 bases left between them. The CDR3 consists of 13 residues. The germline V gene encodes CDR1 SGHDN and CDR2 FVKESK. The CDR3 sequence is CASSRGLKETQYF. The CDR3 coding sequence is TGTGCCAGCAGCCGCGGACTCAAAGAGACCCAGTACTTC.

The sample holds many counts of this clonotype. The chain employs TRBV14 and TRBJ2-1; the D gene is possibly TRBD1 (6 bases). The V gene lost 4 bases and the J gene lost 9 bases, with 13 bases spanning the gap. This CDR3 is 13 amino acids long. CDR1 and CDR2 from the germline V gene are SGHDN and FVKESK. In DNA, the CDR3 is TGTGCCAGCAGCCCCAGGGTACAGGGTGAGCAGTTCTTC. It yields the protein CASSPRVQGEQFF.

Ten or more counts support this clonotype. For the CDR3, the DNA is TGTGCCAGCAGTGAGTACAGGGCCGGAAGGGCCAACGTCCTGACTTTC. Amino acids: CASSEYRAGRANVLTF. The chain carries TRBV6-1 and TRBJ2-6, with a possible D match to TRBD1 (6 bases). The CDR3 length is 16 residues. The germline V gene has CDR1 MNHNS and CDR2 SASEGT. V was pared by 3 bases and J by 5 bases, with 14 bases between.

This clonotype has a handful of counts. V and J are TRBV7-9 and TRBJ1-1; D unresolved. Trimming removed 1 base from V and 1 base from J, with 22 bases in between. Germline V gene sequence: CDR1 SEHNR, CDR2 FQNEAQ (reference sequence). CDR3 length: 19 residues. DNA for the CDR3: TGTGCCAGCAGCTTAGAGGGCACCGGGTCGACTTTGAGGAACACTGAAGCTTTCTTT. It translates to CASSLEGTGSTLRNTEAFF.

This clonotype has at least ten counts. The chain combines TRBV5-1 with TRBJ2-7, with TRBD1 matching 7 bases. The CDR3 runs 16 residues. The V gene end was trimmed by 4 bases and the J gene end by 0 bases; junction bases not matched to a gene: 10. Looked up from germline, CDR1 is SGHRS and CDR2 is YFSETQ. The CDR3 coding sequence is TGCGCCAGCAGCCAGCAGGGACAGAAAAGCTCCTACGAGCAGTACTTC. Its translation is CASSQQGQKSSYEQYF.

This clonotype has at least ten counts. The chain uses TRBV12-3 or TRBV12-4 and TRBJ2-1; 10 bases are shared with TRBD2. The CDR3 has 14 amino acids. The ends lost 7 bases at V and 12 bases at J; junction bases unmatched: 12. CDR3 DNA: TGTGCCAGCACCCTCGGAGCGGGGGGGGTCGGGCAGTTCTTC. The encoded protein is CASTLGAGGVGQFF.

This clonotype appeared many times. The CDR3 region is CASSPGQVSDTQYF. The DNA for the CDR3 is TGCGCCAGCAGCCCCGGACAGGTCTCAGATACGCAGTATTTT. The rearrangement uses TRBV5-1 and TRBJ2-3; 7 bases fit TRBD1. J gave up 4 bases and V 4 bases, and 6 bases lay outside the gene matches. The CDR3 runs 14 residues. CDR1 SGHRS and CDR2 YFSETQ come from the germline V gene.

This clonotype was picked up many times. The chain carries TRBV12-3 or TRBV12-4 and TRBJ2-7; 10 bases line up with TRBD1. The CDR3 loop spans 15 amino acids. J lost 5 bases, V lost 1 base, and 5 bases had no gene match. DNA for the CDR3: TGTGCCAGCAGTTTAGGCGGGGACAGGGGTCACGAGCAGTACTTC. The encoded protein is CASSLGGDRGHEQYF.

This clonotype was recorded only once. This could be a read error, since a much larger clone is one nucleotide away. V and J are TRBV5-1 and TRBJ2-5; D is undetermined. This CDR3 comprises 12 residues. From germline, CDR1 is SGHRS and CDR2 YFSETQ. This CDR3 reads CASRLAKETQYF. DNA of the CDR3: TGCGCCAGCAGATTGGCTAAAGAGACCCAGTACTTC.

This clonotype was recorded at least ten times. The rearrangement links TRBV5-1 to TRBJ1-1; D is undetermined. The CDR3 totals 14 residues. Germline lookup yields CDR1 SGHRS and CDR2 YFSETQ. V shed 2 bases and J shed 0 bases, with 8 bases lying between them. CDR3 residues: CASSFGGLNTEAFF. The CDR3 coding sequence is TGCGCCAGCAGCTTCGGAGGGTTGAACACTGAAGCTTTCTTT.

This clonotype has a handful of counts. The V and J genes are TRBV19 and TRBJ1-2, with D possibly TRBD1 on 6 matching bases. This CDR3 is 13 amino acids long. V lost 2 bases, J lost 4 bases, and 8 bases lay in between. Germline lookup yields CDR1 LNHDA and CDR2 SQIVND (reference sequence). DNA for the CDR3: TGTGCCAGTAGTATAAACAGGGTCTATGGCTACACCTTC. Translated, it gives CASSINRVYGYTF.

Within the sample, this clonotype is medium-sized (0.01 to 0.1%). The genes are TRBV20-1 and TRBJ2-5; 7 positions match TRBD2. Per the germline V gene, CDR1 is DFQATT and CDR2 is SNEGSKA (reference sequence). There are 11 residues in the CDR3. Trimming removed 8 bases from V and 1 base from J; junction bases left unmatched: 1. The CDR3 sequence is CSWGGQETQYF. As DNA, the CDR3 is TGCAGTTGGGGGGGCCAAGAGACCCAGTACTTC.

This clonotype was picked up many times. The chain employs TRBV27 and TRBJ1-2; a possible D gene is TRBD1 (5 bases). Germline-derived CDR1 and CDR2 are MNHEY and SMNVEV (reference sequence). The CDR3 is 13 residues long. The V gene lost 4 bases and the J gene lost 3 bases, with 9 bases spanning the gap. CDR3 amino acids: CASSWGRDYGYTF. DNA of the CDR3: TGTGCCAGCAGTTGGGGCAGGGACTATGGCTACACCTTC.